A single TCR beta chain is shown here with its context. It has no known antigen specificity. No qualities accompany the bases; no much larger clone lies one base away. In Seattle, one collaborating source enrolled patients while the infection was active and tracked those patients longitudinally over the course of disease. The collaborating institutions used their own protocols to collect whole blood in K2EDTA tubes. For TCRbeta analysis, collaborators shipped samples as frozen whole blood, isolated PBMCs, or DNA extracted from either of those sample types. In the germline V gene, CDR1 corresponds to ENHRY and CDR2 to SYGVKD. CDR3 length: 16 amino acids, cysteine to phenylalanine. Of all the DNA, just the CDR3 is kept, 48 bases in frame from base 1. V is cut back by 4 bases and J by 0 bases, with 0 bases in the junction unmatched. The sample belongs to a study of blood T cell repertoires in COVID-19 (dated by TCRdb to the early 2020s). Regarding the study in general: The collaborator samples originated in the United States, Italy and Spain and spanned the acute and convalescent phases of COVID-19. The prospective study material was composed of cDNA or gDNA derived from T cells, B-cell-depleted T cells, or PBMCs. Deeply sampled blood TCRbeta repertoires from subjects exposed to, actively infected with, or recovered from COVID-19 were included in the dataset. A freely available public database, intended as a resource for researchers studying the immune response to SARS-CoV-2, is where the repertoires were released. The samples were drawn from two sources: the first 160 participants of the ongoing ImmuneRACE study, and fewer than 1,500 subjects contributed by 6 global collaborators. The sample metadata nearly always contained a de-identified subject ID, COVID-19 status, age in years and sex. Where available, HLA class I and class II types were taken from metadata supplied by the sample provider and were not determined by assay-based typing. Beyond this particular receptor, the publication reports: The amount of clinical and demographic metadata varied by source and participant and was provided uncurated.

TCRbeta CDR3 regions were amplified from genomic DNA by means of the immunoSEQ Assay, a bias-controlled multiplex PCR. On the authors' methods: The number of nucleated cells in each sample was estimated by amplification of reference gene primers within the assay. To quantify the absolute abundance of each unique TCRbeta CDR3 rearrangement, sequence reads were collapsed and filtered. For each sample, productive Simpson clonality was calculated as the square root of Simpson's diversity index across productive rearrangements. Drawn from immuneACCESS, this table holds only the in-frame rearrangements with V and J called that TCRdb kept. Clones are partly lost; checked studies trace under half to an unresolved V gene and leave the rest unexplained. The DNA gave D and trimming, while V, J and clone size come from that table. The table for this sample lists fewer than 350,000 clones; more than 80% of them were counted only once. The ten most abundant clones make up approximately 6.8% of the sample.

This TCR was sampled from a woman aged 25 to 45 with COVID-19, enrolled during active disease. The chain is made from TRBV10-3 and TRBJ2-2, with 12 bases matching TRBD2. The sequenced sample was peripheral blood. The CDR3 loop reads CAISGTSGTNTGELFF. The bases are TGTGCCATCAGTGGGACTAGCGGGACGAACACCGGGGAGCTGTTTTTT.